This T cell receptor beta chain was found in a study of cytomegalovirus exposure and HLA in healthy donors. Study in general: Previous work identified 90 million to 130 million unique TCR beta sequences from roughly 170 million T cells. Inside one of the first data releases sat about 85 million unique TCRs taken from HLA-typed donors.

Amplification used 60 Vbeta primers and 13 Jbeta primers. Data came from immunoSEQ multiplex PCR; TCRdb stores just in-frame clones and leaves some out. The sample shows fewer than 200,000 clones, nearly 80% of them seen only once. The CDR3 contains 15 residues. V lost 5 bases, J lost 1 base, and 3 bases stayed unmatched. The germline gives CDR1 SGHTA, CDR2 FQGTGA. With regard to this clone: Its matching antigen is unknown.

Whole-study results and caveats: While the bulk of TCR sequences proved rare, some public TCRs turned up in many donors. It was shown in a later analysis that HLA-associated TCR beta chains were more clonally expanded than other, equally common chains.

The TCR originated in a man between 40 and 49 years old in good health and CMV-seropositive. The chain joins TRBV7-3 to TRBJ2-7; 12 nucleotides line up with TRBD2. What was sequenced was PBMCs. As DNA, the CDR3 is TGTGCCAGCAGCACTCTAGCGGGAGGGTCCTACGAGCAGTACTTC. This translates into CASSTLAGGSYEQYF.